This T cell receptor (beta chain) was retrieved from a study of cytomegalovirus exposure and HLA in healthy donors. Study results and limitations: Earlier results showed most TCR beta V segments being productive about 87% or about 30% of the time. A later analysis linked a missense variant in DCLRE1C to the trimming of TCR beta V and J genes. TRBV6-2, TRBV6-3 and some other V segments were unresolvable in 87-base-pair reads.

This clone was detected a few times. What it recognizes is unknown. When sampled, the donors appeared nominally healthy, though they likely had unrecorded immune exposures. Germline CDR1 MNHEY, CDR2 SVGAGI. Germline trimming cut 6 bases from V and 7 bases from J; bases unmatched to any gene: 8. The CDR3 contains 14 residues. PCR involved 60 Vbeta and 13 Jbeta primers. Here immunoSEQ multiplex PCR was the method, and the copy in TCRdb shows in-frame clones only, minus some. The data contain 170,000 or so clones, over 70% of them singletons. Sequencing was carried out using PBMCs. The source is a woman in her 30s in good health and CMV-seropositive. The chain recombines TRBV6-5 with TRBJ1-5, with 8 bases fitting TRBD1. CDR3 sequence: CASSQQGAGQPQHF. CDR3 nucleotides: TGTGCCAGCAGCCAGCAGGGGGCAGGGCAGCCCCAGCATTTT.